Each of the 21 T cell receptor beta chains below was sequenced from the same sample in a study of blood T cell repertoires in COVID-19 (dated by TCRdb to 2018 to 2020). The library was obtained by the immunoSEQ multiplex PCR assay. As stored in TCRdb, this immuneACCESS dataset retains in-frame rearrangements with V and J assigned. A fraction of the clones does not appear; measured against another copy, unresolved V genes explain less than half of the discrepancy, and the remainder lacks a known reason. For this sample there are some 50,000 clones; about 87% appear just once. About 3% of the sample comes from the top ten. The sequenced sample consisted of peripheral blood. Receptor source: a human donor in a cohort sampled during active COVID-19.

V and J are TRBV7-9 and TRBJ1-1, with no clear D. This CDR3 contains 11 residues. Between the trimmed V and J ends, which lost 5 bases and 6 bases, there was a span of 7 bases. Germline V gives CDR1 SEHNR, CDR2 FQNEAQ (reference sequence). The CDR3 coding sequence is TGTGCCAGCAGCCAGGTACCTGAAGCTTTCTTT. Encoded protein: CASSQVPEAFF.

The V call is TRBV4-2, the J call TRBJ2-3, with 7 nucleotides matching TRBD1. V lost 1 base and J lost 5; bases outside the gene matches: 9. This CDR3 comprises 16 residues. From germline, CDR1 is LGHNA and CDR2 YNFKEQ. CDR3 sequence: CASSQVSQGVGDTQYF. The CDR3 nucleotides read TGTGCCAGCAGCCAAGTAAGCCAGGGGGTGGGAGATACGCAGTATTTT.

The rearrangement uses TRBV5-4 and TRBJ2-3; tentatively, D is TRBD1 (5 bases). This CDR3 contains 16 residues. Trimming left V 6 bases short and J 6 bases short, with 23 bases between. Germline V gene sequence: CDR1 SGHNT, CDR2 YYREEE (reference sequence). The chain's CDR3 is CASKERPDTTTDTQYF. As DNA, the CDR3 is TGTGCCAGCAAAGAACGTCCGGACACCACAACGGATACGCAGTATTTT.

The V gene is TRBV6-5, the J gene TRBJ2-7; 9 bases match TRBD2. The V segment lost 7 bases and the J segment 2 bases; nucleotides outside the gene matches: 9. The CDR3 is 15 amino acids. Germline V CDR1 and CDR2: MNHEY, SVGAGI. CDR3 DNA: TGTGCCAGCACTCAATCTAGCGGGACGGCCTACGAGCAGTACTTC. Its protein product is CASTQSSGTAYEQYF.

V and J are TRBV4-1 and TRBJ1-5; D unclear. This CDR3 has 15 residues. Trimming cost V 0 bases and J 6 bases, with 12 bases left between them. Germline CDR1 MGHRA, CDR2 YSYEKL. The CDR3 nucleotides are TGCGCCAGCAGCCAAGACGTTGGCAGAGGTCAGCCCCAGCATTTT. This encodes CASSQDVGRGQPQHF.

The V call is TRBV6-2 or TRBV6-3, the J call TRBJ2-5; D might be TRBD1 (6 bases). Germline values: CDR1 MNHEY, CDR2 SVGEGT. Trimming took off 5 bases at V and 5 bases at J, with 9 bases between the two ends. The CDR3 is 12 amino acids. This chain's CDR3 is CASSNREETQYF. CDR3 nucleotide sequence: TGTGCCAGCAGTAACAGGGAGGAGACCCAGTACTTC.

The rearrangement uses TRBV19 and TRBJ2-3; D not resolved. The CDR3 runs 14 residues. V was pared by 7 bases and J by 2 bases, with 13 bases between. From germline, CDR1 is LNHDA and CDR2 SQIVND (reference sequence). CDR3 region: CASKPRHTTDTQYF. Here the CDR3 DNA reads TGTGCCAGTAAACCCCGACACACCACAGATACGCAGTATTTT.

This chain links TRBV5-1 with TRBJ2-7; D might be TRBD2 (5 bases). CDR1 and CDR2 (germline): SGHRS, YFSETQ. The CDR3 runs 15 residues. Trimming left V 4 bases short and J 0 bases short, with 14 bases between. CDR3 in DNA: TGCGCCAGCAGCCCGACGGTTACTAGCTCCTACGAGCAGTACTTC. As protein: CASSPTVTSSYEQYF.

The chain combines TRBV7-9 with TRBJ2-2; 10 bases agree with TRBD1. This CDR3 region has 15 residues. Germline trimming cut 3 bases from V and 6 bases from J; bases unmatched to any gene: 4. The germline V gene encodes CDR1 SEHNR and CDR2 FQNEAQ (reference sequence). In nucleotides, the CDR3 is TGTGCCAGCAGCTTCCTGGGACAGGGGTCCGGGGAGCTGTTTTTT. It is translated as CASSFLGQGSGELFF.

This clone was recorded once. This rearrangement joins TRBV28 to TRBJ1-2, with 7 bases aligning to TRBD1. CDR3 length: 14 residues. The germline V gene has CDR1 MDHEN and CDR2 SYDVKM. Trimming cost V 6 bases and J 5 bases; bases outside gene matches: 9. The CDR3 nucleotides read TGTGCCAGCAGACCAGGGGGTGATTCATATGGCTACACCTTC. Its translation: CASRPGGDSYGYTF.

The V gene is TRBV19, the J gene TRBJ2-1, with TRBD2 matching 7 bases. The germline gives CDR1 LNHDA, CDR2 SQIVND (reference sequence). This CDR3 has 15 amino acids. V gave up 5 bases and J gave up 3 bases; unmatched junction bases: 7. In DNA, the CDR3 is TGTGCCAGTAGTCCAAATAGCGGGCGCTACAATGAGCAGTTCTTC. This sequence encodes CASSPNSGRYNEQFF.

The chain combines TRBV6-5 with TRBJ1-2, with 7 nucleotides matching TRBD1. The V and J ends lost 5 bases and 4 bases, in that order; junction bases with no gene match: 7. The CDR3 runs 14 residues. CDR1 and CDR2 from the germline V gene are MNHEY and SVGAGI. The CDR3 region is CASSNPQGGYGYTF. The CDR3, as DNA: TGTGCCAGCAGTAACCCCCAGGGGGGCTATGGCTACACCTTC.

The V call is TRBV2, the J call TRBJ1-1, with D maybe TRBD1 (6 bases). Germline values: CDR1 SNHLY, CDR2 FYNNEI. The CDR3 extends over 17 amino acids. V lost 3 bases and J lost 1, with 18 bases in between. CDR3 protein: CASSDPRGFSRNTEAFF. As DNA, the CDR3 is TGTGCCAGCAGTGACCCGAGGGGGTTTAGCCGGAACACTGAAGCTTTCTTT.

This chain links TRBV6-5 with TRBJ1-1; TRBD1 agrees at 7 bases. CDR1 MNHEY and CDR2 SVGAGI come from the germline V gene. CDR3 length: 16 residues. The ends lost 2 bases at V and 1 base at J; junction bases unmatched: 7. This CDR3 reads CASSYGPGQQNTEAFF. In nucleotides, the CDR3 is TGTGCCAGCAGTTACGGTCCGGGACAGCAGAACACTGAAGCTTTCTTT.

This clone was recorded once. The rearrangement links TRBV7-2 to TRBJ1-5; TRBD1 might be the D (5 bases). In germline, CDR1 is SGHTA, CDR2 FQGNSA. Trimming took off 0 bases at V and 7 bases at J, with 10 bases between the two ends. CDR3 size: 14 residues. CDR3 bases: TGTGCCAGCAGCTTAGCAGGGGCAGGGCAGCCCCAGCATTTT. It encodes CASSLAGAGQPQHF.

V and J are TRBV19 and TRBJ1-5; the match to TRBD1 covers 8 bases. In germline, CDR1 is LNHDA, CDR2 SQIVND (reference sequence). CDR3 size: 17 residues. Unmatched junction bases numbered 9, after V lost 1 base and J lost 4 bases. This CDR3 is CASSIAPGQGSNQPQHF. The CDR3 nucleotides are TGTGCCAGTAGTATAGCACCCGGACAGGGTTCTAATCAGCCCCAGCATTTT.

This clone was counted only a few times. The chain joins TRBV11-2 to TRBJ1-3; D call uncertain. The V and J ends lost 1 base and 6 bases respectively, with 7 bases between them. The V gene's germline CDR1 is SGHAT and CDR2 FQNNGV. CDR3 size: 13 residues. The CDR3 region is CASSLGELNTIYF. In DNA form, the CDR3 reads TGTGCCAGCAGCTTAGGTGAACTAAACACCATATATTTT.

The chain recombines TRBV11-2 with TRBJ2-5; 8 bases agree with TRBD2. Per the germline V gene, CDR1 is SGHAT and CDR2 is FQNNGV. The CDR3 loop spans 16 amino acids. V shed 5 bases and J 1 base; nucleotides not matched to a gene: 9. The CDR3 region has the DNA TGTGCCAGCAGCGCCAAAAAGCGGGGGTTCCAAGAGACCCAGTACTTC. It translates to CASSAKKRGFQETQYF.

The rearrangement uses TRBV18 and TRBJ2-7; D is possibly TRBD1 (6 bases). CDR1 and CDR2 from the germline V gene are KGHSH and LQKENI. The ends were cut back, 3 bases at V and 0 bases at J, with 9 bases in the middle. The CDR3 has 14 residues. CDR3 DNA: TGTGCCAGCTCACCGAGGGACATCTCCTACGAGCAGTACTTC. Translating it yields CASSPRDISYEQYF.

V usage is TRBV7-2 and J usage is TRBJ2-3; 11 nucleotides match TRBD2. Losses at the gene ends were 1 base for V and 3 bases for J; bases not matched to a gene: 9. The germline CDR1 and CDR2 sequences are SGHTA and FQGNSA. CDR3 length equals 18 residues. As DNA, the CDR3 is TGTGCCAGCAGCTTAGTGTCTAGCGGGGGGAGGATTACAGATACGCAGTATTTT. This codes for CASSLVSSGGRITDTQYF.

This chain links TRBV5-1 with TRBJ2-5; 8 bases are a match to TRBD2. V lost 7 bases and J lost 1; bases outside the gene matches: 9. Per germline, CDR1 SGHRS and CDR2 YFSETQ. This CDR3 has 15 residues. In DNA, the CDR3 is TGCGCCAGCCGCCGGGGCGGGGGGACCCAAGAGACCCAGTACTTC. Its translation is CASRRGGGTQETQYF.